These 2 T cell receptor beta chains came from one sample sequenced in a study of T cells in Graves' hyperthyroidism and ophthalmopathy. Template material for amplifying TCR beta CDR3 regions consisted of RNA transcripts. The TCR CDR3 was amplified in a first-round RT-PCR using the HTBI primer set. One entry per CDR3 protein, called by TCRdb with MiXCR from the multiplex PCR reads. This table holds fewer than 600,000 distinct CDR3 sequences, 12% to 15% found once. The sample consisted of blood. The receptors derive from a woman aged 40 to 49 with Graves' hyperthyroidism.

This clonotype was seen many times. This CDR3 reads CATWGANEKLFF. CDR3 sequence (DNA): TGTGCCACCTGGGGAGCTAATGAAAAACTGTTTTTT. The V gene is TRBV28, the J gene TRBJ1-4, with D unresolved. V lost 10 bases and J 3 bases, leaving 9 bases between the germline ends. This CDR3 spans 12 amino acids. CDR1 MDHEN and CDR2 SYDVKM come from the germline V gene.

This clonotype appeared many times. The chain joins TRBV6-1 to TRBJ1-2; D might be TRBD1 (6 bases). Looked up from germline, CDR1 is MNHNS and CDR2 is SASEGT. Trimming removed 4 bases at V and 0 bases at J, with 12 bases between. CDR3 length equals 15 residues. In nucleotides, the CDR3 is TGTGCCAGCAGTGCAGGGGAGAATGCTAACTATGGCTACACCTTC. This translates into CASSAGENANYGYTF.